Following are 17 T cell receptor beta chains from one sample sequenced in a study of blood T cell repertoires in COVID-19. Some clones are missing from TCRdb's copy, which holds only in-frame ones; the method was immunoSEQ multiplex PCR. Of roughly 200,000 clones in the sample, approximately 85% were seen once. The sequencing sample was made of peripheral blood. The origin of the receptors is a woman aged 60-75 years with acute or convalescent COVID-19.

This clone was detected once. CDR3 sequence (DNA): TGTGCCAGCAGCAGGGACAGGGGGGGAGATGAGCAGTTCTTC. Translated: CASSRDRGGDEQFF. The gene calls are TRBV2 and TRBJ2-1; 11 bases fit TRBD1. Germline V gene data show CDR1 as SNHLY and CDR2 as FYNNEI. V dropped 6 bases and J dropped 8; count of bases not matched to a gene: 6. CDR3 length: 14 amino acids.

This chain joins TRBV7-6 and TRBJ2-7; 11 bases are shared with TRBD1. This CDR3 region has 16 residues. Germline-derived CDR1 and CDR2 are SGHVS and FNYEAQ. The V segment lost 5 bases and the J segment 2 bases; nucleotides outside the gene matches: 8. The CDR3 here is CASSPIAGQGAYEQYF. DNA of the CDR3: TGTGCCAGCAGCCCCATAGCGGGACAGGGGGCCTACGAGCAGTACTTC.

This clone appeared once. The chain is built from TRBV2 and TRBJ2-1; 12 bases are shared with TRBD2. The length of the CDR3 is 16 residues. The V and J ends lost 4 bases and 8 bases, in that order; junction bases with no gene match: 9. The germline CDR1 and CDR2 sequences are SNHLY and FYNNEI. CDR3 nucleotides: TGTGCCAGCAGTGGGGGGCTAGCGGGAGGGCTTTATGAGCAGTTCTTC. It encodes CASSGGLAGGLYEQFF.

Worth noting for this clone: Other DNA sequences of this sample code for an identical CDR3. The rearrangement joins TRBV25-1 to TRBJ1-2, with TRBD1 matching over 7 bases. The CDR3 runs to 14 residues. Trimming removed 4 bases from V and 1 base from J; junction bases left unmatched: 3. Germline V gene lookup returns CDR1 MGHDK and CDR2 SYGVNS. In DNA, the CDR3 is TGTGCCAGCAGTGCAGGGGGTGATAACTATGGCTACACCTTC. Amino acids: CASSAGGDNYGYTF.

The chain links TRBV5-4 to TRBJ2-5, with a weak D call TRBD1 (5 bases). V was cut by 1 base and J by 5 bases, with 9 bases left in between. CDR3 length: 13 amino acids. The germline V gene has CDR1 SGHNT and CDR2 YYREEE (reference sequence). This CDR3 reads CASSLIQVETQYF. CDR3 bases: TGTGCCAGCAGCTTGATACAGGTCGAGACCCAGTACTTC.

V and J are TRBV18 and TRBJ1-2; maybe TRBD1 (6 bases). This CDR3 region has 15 residues. Looked up from germline, CDR1 is KGHSH and CDR2 is LQKENI. The V end lost 2 bases, the J end lost 8 bases, and 18 bases lay between the germline ends. CDR3 nucleotides: TGTGCCAGCTCACCAGAGGGGGGTTCGGGAGGAGGCTACACCTTC. This codes for CASSPEGGSGGGYTF. The variable domain in full, completed from reference TRBV18 and TRBJ1-2, reads NAGVMQNPRHLVRRRGQEARLRCSPMKGHSHVYWYRQLPEEGLKFMVYLQKENIIDESGMPKERFSAEFPKEGPSILRIQQVVRGDSAAYFCASSPEGGSGGGYTFGSGTRLTVV.

This clone occurred once. The chain combines TRBV19 with TRBJ1-5; D is perhaps TRBD1 (5 bases). V shed 1 base and J shed 13 bases, with 14 bases lying between them. The CDR3 has 13 amino acids. Germline CDR1 reads LNHDA; CDR2 reads SQIVND (reference sequence). The CDR3 reads CASSIVPGTQQHF. CDR3 DNA sequence: TGTGCCAGTAGTATAGTCCCCGGGACTCAACAGCATTTT.

V and J are TRBV19 and TRBJ2-7; TRBD2 matches at 8 bases. The CDR3 spans 13 residues. J lost 5 bases, V lost 3 bases, and 3 bases had no gene match. The germline V gene has CDR1 LNHDA and CDR2 SQIVND (reference sequence). CDR3 coding DNA: TGTGCCAGTAGTATGGTAGCGGGAAACGAGCAGTACTTC. This encodes CASSMVAGNEQYF.

The chain employs TRBV2 and TRBJ2-3; TRBD2 matches 9 bases. Trimming removed 7 bases from V and 2 bases from J; junction bases left unmatched: 4. CDR1 and CDR2 from the germline V gene are SNHLY and FYNNEI. This CDR3 is built from 14 residues. The DNA for the CDR3 is TGTGCCAGCACTAGGACTAGCGCCACAGATACGCAGTATTTT. Its translation is CASTRTSATDTQYF.

This chain joins TRBV6-5 and TRBJ1-1, with D possibly matching TRBD1 (5 bases). Per germline, CDR1 MNHEY and CDR2 SVGAGI. This CDR3 has 16 residues. Trimming shortened V by 3 bases and J by 0 bases, and 14 bases separated the two germline ends. Here the CDR3 reads CASSYTGAGMNTEAFF. Here the CDR3 DNA reads TGTGCCAGCAGTTATACTGGGGCAGGGATGAACACTGAAGCTTTCTTT.

The gene calls are TRBV5-5 and TRBJ1-2, with unresolved D. The germline V gene encodes CDR1 SGHKS and CDR2 YYEKEE (reference sequence). CDR3 length: 14 amino acids. The germline V and J ends were trimmed by 4 bases and 4 bases, with 14 bases remaining between them. The CDR3 DNA reads as TGTGCCAGCAGCAGTGGGAGTCAGGCCTATGGCTACACCTTC. Translating it yields CASSSGSQAYGYTF.

This chain links TRBV6-5 with TRBJ1-1; possibly TRBD1 for D (6 bases). Germline V CDR1 and CDR2: MNHEY, SVGAGI. The CDR3 covers 16 residues. The V and J ends lost 3 bases and 4 bases respectively, with 18 bases between them. CDR3 in amino acids: CASSYSSTGVSTEAFF. CDR3 bases: TGTGCCAGCAGTTATTCTTCGACAGGCGTTAGCACTGAAGCTTTCTTT.

V and J are TRBV5-1 and TRBJ2-2; 13 bases match TRBD2. The V segment lost 4 bases and the J segment 0 bases; nucleotides outside the gene matches: 6. The CDR3 consists of 18 residues. Germline CDR1 SGHRS, CDR2 YFSETQ. The CDR3 coding sequence is TGCGCCAGCAGCCACCCACTAGCGGGAGGGGCGAACACCGGGGAGCTGTTTTTT. It yields the protein CASSHPLAGGANTGELFF. The full variable domain, its missing parts supplied by reference TRBV5-1 and TRBJ2-2, is KAGVTQTPRYLIKTRGQQVTLSCSPISGHRSVSWYQQTPGQGLQFLFEYFSETQRNKGNFPGRFSGRQFSNSRSEMNVSTLELGDSALYLCASSHPLAGGANTGELFFGEGSRLTVL.

Details on this clone: The germline gene is not matched at one end of the junction; a read error may be the cause. The V call is TRBV7-7, the J call TRBJ2-7, with D possibly matching TRBD1 (6 bases). Germline CDR1 is SSHAT and CDR2 is FNYEAQ (reference sequence). CDR3 length: 12 amino acids. The CDR3 sequence: CASSALGGEQYF. CDR3 DNA sequence: TGTGCTAGCAGCGCTTTAGGGGGCGAGCAGTACTTC.

CDR3 region: CASSLASGRETQYF. The CDR3 nucleotides read TGTGCCAGCAGCTTAGCTAGCGGGAGGGAGACCCAGTACTTC. V is TRBV11-3 and J is TRBJ2-5; 11 bases map to TRBD2. The germline CDR1 and CDR2 sequences are SGHNT and YENEEA. V was clipped by 1 base and J by 5 bases; unmatched bases: 0. The CDR3 contains 14 residues.

The CDR3 nucleotides read TGCAGCGTAAGACAGGGGTTCAGAGGCTACACCTTC. Its translation: CSVRQGFRGYTF. The chain is built from TRBV29-1 and TRBJ1-2; TRBD1 matches at 8 bases. The CDR3 consists of 12 residues. The ends lost 6 bases at V and 8 bases at J; junction bases unmatched: 8. The germline CDR1 and CDR2 sequences are SQVTM and ANQGSEA.

This chain uses TRBV5-1 with TRBJ2-2; 9 bases align to TRBD1. The germline V gene has CDR1 SGHRS and CDR2 YFSETQ. V gave up 6 bases and J gave up 2 bases; unmatched junction bases: 8. The CDR3 loop spans 16 amino acids. CDR3 nucleotide sequence: TGCGCCAGCACCAAGGACAGGGGATTTAACACCGGGGAGCTGTTTTTT. Its protein is CASTKDRGFNTGELFF.